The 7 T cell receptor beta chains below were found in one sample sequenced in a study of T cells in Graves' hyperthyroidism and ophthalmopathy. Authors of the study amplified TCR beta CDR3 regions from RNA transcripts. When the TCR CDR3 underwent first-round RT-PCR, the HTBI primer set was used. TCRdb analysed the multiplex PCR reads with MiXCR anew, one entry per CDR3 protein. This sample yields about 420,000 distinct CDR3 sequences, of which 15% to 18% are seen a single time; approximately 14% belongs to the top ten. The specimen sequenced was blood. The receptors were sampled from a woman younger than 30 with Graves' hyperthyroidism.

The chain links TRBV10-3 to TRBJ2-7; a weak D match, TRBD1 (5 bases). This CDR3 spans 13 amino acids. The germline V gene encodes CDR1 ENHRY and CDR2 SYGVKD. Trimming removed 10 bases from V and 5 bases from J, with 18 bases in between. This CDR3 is CATHLTESNEQYF. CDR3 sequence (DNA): TGTGCCACACACTTGACAGAGAGCAACGAGCAGTACTTC.

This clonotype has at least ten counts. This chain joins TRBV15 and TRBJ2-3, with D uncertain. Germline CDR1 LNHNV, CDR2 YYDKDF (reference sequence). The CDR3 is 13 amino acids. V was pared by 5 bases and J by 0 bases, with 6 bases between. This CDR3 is CATSWGSTDTQYF. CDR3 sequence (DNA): TGTGCCACCAGCTGGGGTAGCACAGATACGCAGTATTTT.

The CDR3 region has the DNA TGTGCCACTAAGCAGGGGGCCCACAGCCCAAACACTGAAGCTTTCTTT. Protein sequence: CATKQGAHSPNTEAFF. The chain uses TRBV19 and TRBJ1-1; 8 bases match TRBD1. V was clipped by 10 bases and J by 2 bases; unmatched bases: 15. This CDR3 is 16 amino acids long. Germline V gene data show CDR1 as LNHDA and CDR2 as SQIVND (reference sequence).

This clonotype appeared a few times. The CDR3 sequence is CASGTSGTGELFF. The CDR3 DNA is TGTGCCAGCGGGACTAGCGGGACCGGGGAGCTGTTTTTT. The genes are TRBV6-1 and TRBJ2-2, with TRBD2 identical over 12 bases. The ends lost 8 bases at V and 5 bases at J; junction bases unmatched: 0. Germline CDR1 is MNHNS and CDR2 is SASEGT. The CDR3 runs to 13 residues.

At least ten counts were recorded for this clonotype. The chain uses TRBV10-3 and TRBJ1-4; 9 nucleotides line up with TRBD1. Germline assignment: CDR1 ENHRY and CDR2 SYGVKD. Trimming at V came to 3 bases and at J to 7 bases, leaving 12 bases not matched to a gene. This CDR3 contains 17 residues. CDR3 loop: CAISETGGAESGEKLFF. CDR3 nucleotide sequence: TGTGCCATCAGTGAAACAGGGGGCGCGGAGTCGGGTGAAAAACTGTTTTTT.

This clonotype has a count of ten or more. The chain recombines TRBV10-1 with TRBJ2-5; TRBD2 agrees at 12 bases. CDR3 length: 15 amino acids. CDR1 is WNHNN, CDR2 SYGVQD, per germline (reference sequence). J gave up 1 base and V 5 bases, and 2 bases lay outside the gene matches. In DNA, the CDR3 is TGCGCCAGCAGTCCGGGACTAGCGGGCCAAGAGACCCAGTACTTC. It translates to CASSPGLAGQETQYF.

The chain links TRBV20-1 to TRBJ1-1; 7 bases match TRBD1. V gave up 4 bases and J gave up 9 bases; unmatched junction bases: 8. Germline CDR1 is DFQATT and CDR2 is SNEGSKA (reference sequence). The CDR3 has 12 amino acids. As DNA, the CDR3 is TGCAGTGCTACCGCAGGGGGAGACCAAGCTTTCTTT. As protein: CSATAGGDQAFF.